The entry below describes one T cell receptor beta chain. The library targeted TCRbeta and was prepared with unique molecular identifiers. MiXCR was run by TCRdb on the PCR reads, yielding one entry per CDR3 protein. The sample contains 150,000 to 200,000 distinct CDR3 sequences, approximately 6.6% of which appear only once. This sample was taken from a study of T-cell reconstitution after alpha-beta-depleted transplantation in children. Germline CDR1 DFQATT, CDR2 SNEGSKA (reference sequence). Trimming pared 5 bases from V and 4 bases from J, leaving 17 bases between. CDR3 length: 14 amino acids. The J gene is TRBJ1-1, the V gene TRBV20-1; D remains unclear. The receptor was derived from a human donor who donated a stem cell graft to a child with Wiskott-Aldrich syndrome. This sample comprised PBMCs from the stem cell graft donor, obtained from the stem cell graft. CDR3 DNA: TGCAGTGCTCTCAAAGACGGGGAAGGCACTGAAGCTTTCTTT. Its translation is CSALKDGEGTEAFF.